Described below is a single T cell receptor (beta chain) sequence and its context. This sample was taken from a study of control samples from healthy donors and cancer patients. Method: immunoSEQ multiplex PCR; TCRdb's copy keeps in-frame clones and lacks some. Of some 96,000 clones listed, less than 90% are singletons. V shed 5 bases and J 9 bases; nucleotides not matched to a gene: 9. Germline CDR1 is SGDLS and CDR2 is YYNGEE. The CDR3 is 15 amino acids. The source of this sequence is a woman aged 45-65 years in good health. Sequences were obtained from blood. V gene TRBV9 combines with J gene TRBJ2-2; 11 bases map to TRBD1. CDR3 bases: TGTGCCAGCAGTGAAGGACAGGGGGCAATTAGGGAGCTGTTTTTT. This translates into CASSEGQGAIRELFF. Filled out from reference TRBV9 and TRBJ2-2, the complete variable domain reads DSGVTQTPKHLITATGQRVTLRCSPRSGDLSVYWYQQSLDQGLQFLIQYYNGEERAKGNILERFSAQQFPDLHSELNLSSLELGDSALYFCASSEGQGAIRELFFGEGSRLTVL.